Each of the 21 T cell receptor beta chains below was sequenced from the same sample in a study of OX40 agonist ivuxolimab in advanced cancers. Assay: immunoSEQ multiplex PCR; the TCRdb copy retains only in-frame clones and omits some. The repertoire has around 80,000 clones, approximately 92% of them found once; the top ten carry around 0.64%. Sequences were derived from CD4+ or CD8+ T cells sorted from blood, sampled in a trial of the OX40 agonist ivuxolimab. The receptors come from an adult with an advanced solid tumor such as melanoma, head and neck, liver or kidney cancer.

The J gene is TRBJ2-5, the V gene TRBV14; 8 nucleotides line up with TRBD1. There are 16 residues in the CDR3. V shed 4 bases and J 5 bases; nucleotides not matched to a gene: 12. Germline V gene data show CDR1 as SGHDN and CDR2 as FVKESK. CDR3 coding DNA: TGTGCCAGCAGCCGAGCCCTCAGGGGGCCGGGGGAGACCCAGTACTTC. Amino acid sequence: CASSRALRGPGETQYF.

This clone was seen just once. The J gene is TRBJ2-7, the V gene TRBV28; 12 bases fit TRBD2. This CDR3 has 14 residues. Trimming took 2 bases from V and 8 from J; bases not matched to a gene: 4. In germline, CDR1 is MDHEN, CDR2 SYDVKM. The CDR3 loop reads CASSLARTSGKQYF. In nucleotides, the CDR3 is TGTGCCAGCAGTTTAGCCAGGACTAGCGGGAAGCAGTACTTC. Combining the CDR3 with reference TRBV28 and TRBJ2-7 gives the whole variable domain DVKVTQSSRYLVKRTGEKVFLECVQDMDHENMFWYRQDPGLGLRLIYFSYDVKMKEKGDIPEGYSVSREKKERFSLILESASTNQTSMYLCASSLARTSGKQYFGPGTRLTVT.

This chain joins TRBV6-5 and TRBJ2-1; 10 bases align to TRBD1. This CDR3 contains 15 residues. With V trimmed by 6 bases and J by 4 bases, 6 bases remained unmatched. Germline CDR1 MNHEY, CDR2 SVGAGI. The chain's CDR3 is CASRKGGQGYNEQFF. The CDR3, as DNA: TGTGCCAGCAGGAAGGGGGGACAGGGGTACAATGAGCAGTTCTTC.

The CDR3 reads CASSLEEIYGYTF. CDR3 bases: TGCGCCAGCAGCTTGGAAGAGATCTATGGCTACACCTTC. The chain recombines TRBV5-1 with TRBJ1-2; D remains unclear. This CDR3 region has 13 residues. V lost 0 bases and J 4 bases, leaving 7 bases between the germline ends. Germline V CDR1 and CDR2: SGHRS, YFSETQ.

V usage is TRBV2 and J usage is TRBJ2-5; D unclear. The CDR3 length is 10 residues. The V and J ends lost 3 bases and 5 bases respectively, with 1 base between them. Looked up from germline, CDR1 is SNHLY and CDR2 is FYNNEI. The CDR3 sequence is CASSEETQYF. The DNA for the CDR3 is TGTGCCAGCAGTGAGGAGACCCAGTACTTC.

The count of this clone is one. V usage is TRBV20-1 and J usage is TRBJ1-3; D is possibly TRBD1 (5 bases). Per germline, CDR1 DFQATT and CDR2 SNEGSKA (reference sequence). This CDR3 is 11 amino acids long. Deletions cut 7 bases from V and 1 base from J, with 5 bases between. This CDR3 is CSGQSGNTIYF. In DNA form, the CDR3 reads TGCAGTGGACAGTCTGGAAACACCATATATTTT.

V usage is TRBV5-6 and J usage is TRBJ2-1, with a weak D call TRBD2 (5 bases). Germline V gene sequence: CDR1 SGHDT, CDR2 YYEEEE. Trimming took 4 bases from V and 0 from J, leaving 17 bases between them. The CDR3 has 17 residues. The CDR3 sequence: CASSKGLFTRSYNEQFF. CDR3 coding DNA: TGTGCCAGCAGCAAAGGACTCTTCACCCGCTCCTACAATGAGCAGTTCTTC.

The chain couples TRBV19 to TRBJ2-2, with TRBD1 matching 9 bases. The V and J ends lost 9 bases and 4 bases, in that order; junction bases with no gene match: 9. The CDR3 runs to 15 residues. Germline V gene sequence: CDR1 LNHDA, CDR2 SQIVND (reference sequence). Here the CDR3 DNA reads TGTGCCAGCCGTCCGGGACAGGGTTTCACCGGGGAGCTGTTTTTT. Amino acid sequence: CASRPGQGFTGELFF.

In this sample, this clone turned up once. This rearrangement joins TRBV9 to TRBJ1-1; D remains ambiguous. The length of the CDR3 is 14 residues. The V end was cut by 2 bases, the J end by 4 bases, with 12 bases between. Germline-derived CDR1 and CDR2 are SGDLS and YYNGEE. CDR3 sequence reads: CASSVSWTVTEAFF. CDR3 sequence (DNA): TGTGCCAGCAGCGTCAGCTGGACTGTCACTGAAGCTTTCTTT. The full variable domain, in which reference TRBV9 and TRBJ1-1 provide the parts outside the CDR3, is DSGVTQTPKHLITATGQRVTLRCSPRSGDLSVYWYQQSLDQGLQFLIQYYNGEERAKGNILERFSAQQFPDLHSELNLSSLELGDSALYFCASSVSWTVTEAFFGQGTRLTVV.

The V gene is TRBV7-6, the J gene TRBJ1-5; TRBD1 is a possible D gene (6 bases). Germline V lookup: CDR1 SGHVS, CDR2 FNYEAQ. Trimming cost V 2 bases and J 1 base, with 12 bases left between them. The length of the CDR3 is 16 residues. The CDR3 DNA reads TGTGCCAGCAGCTTATTACAGGGAAGAAGCAATCAGCCCCAGCATTTT. Residues: CASSLLQGRSNQPQHF.

This clone has just a few counts. The chain carries TRBV2 and TRBJ2-7; D is unclear. This CDR3 has 12 residues. Germline CDR1 and CDR2: SNHLY and FYNNEI. The germline V and J ends were trimmed by 6 bases and 2 bases, with 8 bases remaining between them. Written as DNA, the CDR3 is TGTGCCAGCAGGACTCGAGCCTACGAGCAGTACTTC. Its translation: CASRTRAYEQYF. The full variable domain, in which reference TRBV2 and TRBJ2-7 provide the parts outside the CDR3, is EPEVTQTPSHQVTQMGQEVILRCVPISNHLYFYWYRQILGQKVEFLVSFYNNEISEKSEIFDDQFSVERPDGSNFTLKIRSTKLEDSAMYFCASRTRAYEQYFGPGTRLTVT.

The rearrangement links TRBV5-1 to TRBJ2-3; possible D gene TRBD1, 5 bases. The CDR3 contains 12 residues. Trimming pared 5 bases from V and 6 bases from J, leaving 10 bases between. The germline V gene has CDR1 SGHRS and CDR2 YFSETQ. In DNA, the CDR3 is TGCGCCAGCAGTTATAAGGGGGATACGCAGTATTTT. It encodes CASSYKGDTQYF.

This chain joins TRBV9 and TRBJ2-3; TRBD1 agrees at 9 bases. CDR3 size: 15 residues. From germline, CDR1 is SGDLS and CDR2 YYNGEE. J lost 4 bases, V lost 8 bases, and 11 bases had no gene match. The CDR3 spells CARGPGQGLPDTQYF. The DNA for the CDR3 is TGTGCCAGAGGACCGGGACAGGGTCTTCCAGATACGCAGTATTTT.

The sample holds a few counts of this clone. This chain joins TRBV5-1 and TRBJ1-1; D may be TRBD1 (6 bases). The germline V gene encodes CDR1 SGHRS and CDR2 YFSETQ. V lost 5 bases and J 0 bases, leaving 11 bases between the germline ends. The CDR3 length is 14 residues. CDR3 protein: CASRPDRLNTEAFF. Here the CDR3 DNA reads TGCGCCAGCAGACCTGACAGGTTGAACACTGAAGCTTTCTTT.

This rearrangement joins TRBV7-2 to TRBJ1-4, with 9 bases matching TRBD1. In germline, CDR1 is SGHTA, CDR2 FQGNSA. The CDR3 has 15 amino acids. V gave up 5 bases and J gave up 7 bases; unmatched junction bases: 8. CDR3 sequence: CASSTQTGGAEKLFF. In DNA form, the CDR3 reads TGTGCCAGCAGCACCCAGACAGGGGGGGCTGAAAAACTGTTTTTT.

Points on this clone: Other DNA sequences in the sample encode the same CDR3. The chain is built from TRBV7-9 and TRBJ1-5; D is ambiguous. CDR1 SEHNR and CDR2 FQNEAQ come from the germline V gene (reference sequence). The CDR3 consists of 12 residues. V lost 3 bases to trimming and J lost 7 bases, with 7 bases between them. CDR3 region: CASSLAGQPQHF. CDR3 nucleotide sequence: TGTGCCAGCAGCTTGGCTGGGCAGCCCCAGCATTTT.

The chain uses TRBV5-5 and TRBJ2-3; TRBD1 aligns across 9 bases. The CDR3 sequence is 14 residues long. The germline CDR1 and CDR2 sequences are SGHKS and YYEKEE (reference sequence). J was trimmed by 2 bases and V by 5 bases; bases with no gene match: 3. Here the CDR3 DNA reads TGTGCCAGCAGTCGGACAGGGGCCACAGATACGCAGTATTTT. This encodes CASSRTGATDTQYF.

V and J are TRBV4-1 and TRBJ2-7; D is perhaps TRBD2 (5 bases). The V and J ends lost 1 base and 3 bases respectively, with 10 bases between them. Per germline, CDR1 MGHRA and CDR2 YSYEKL. This CDR3 region has 14 residues. This CDR3 is CASSQVLAHYEQYF. The DNA for the CDR3 is TGCGCCAGCAGCCAAGTTCTAGCCCACTACGAGCAGTACTTC.

The CDR3 nucleotides read TGTGCCAGCAGCCATCGTTATCCTTCCGTTCTTTATGGCTACACCTTC. Translation gives CASSHRYPSVLYGYTF. The rearrangement links TRBV5-6 to TRBJ1-2, with D unclear. Germline CDR1 SGHDT, CDR2 YYEEEE. V was shortened by 4 bases and J by 5 bases, with 21 bases between the two germline ends. The length of the CDR3 is 16 residues. Complete variable domain (other parts from reference TRBV5-6 and TRBJ1-2): DAGVTQSPTHLIKTRGQQVTLRCSPKSGHDTVSWYQQALGQGPQFIFQYYEEEERQRGNFPDRFSGHQFPNYSSELNVNALLLGDSALYLCASSHRYPSVLYGYTFGSGTRLTVV.

This clone was counted a single time. V gene TRBV30 combines with J gene TRBJ1-2, with TRBD1 matching over 9 bases. The germline CDR1 and CDR2 sequences are GTSNPN and SVGIG (reference sequence). This CDR3 has 13 residues. The V segment lost 3 bases and the J segment 7 bases; nucleotides outside the gene matches: 6. CDR3 region: CAWRDRGQGGYTF. The CDR3 bases are TGTGCCTGGAGGGACAGGGGTCAAGGTGGCTACACCTTC. Complete variable domain (other parts from reference TRBV30 and TRBJ1-2): SQTIHQWPATLVQPVGSPLSLECTVEGTSNPNLYWYRQAAGRGLQLLFYSVGIGQISSEVPQNLSASRPQDRQFILSSKKLLLSDSGFYLCAWRDRGQGGYTFGSGTRLTVV.

This chain joins TRBV19 and TRBJ1-6; D remains unclear. Germline CDR1 LNHDA, CDR2 SQIVND (reference sequence). Trimming pared 0 bases from V and 7 bases from J, leaving 10 bases between. CDR3 size: 15 residues. DNA of the CDR3: TGTGCCAGTAGTATAGAGGTGGCAGGCAATTCACCCCTCCACTTT. Amino acids: CASSIEVAGNSPLHF.